The present entry profiles one T cell receptor (beta chain) with its context. Its antigen is not identified. TCRdb keeps only in-frame clones here, not all; method: immunoSEQ multiplex PCR. The sample has about 70,000 clones, less than 95% seen once. This CDR3 comprises 13 residues. Trimming took 7 bases from V and 4 from J, leaving 13 bases between them. Germline V lookup: CDR1 SNHLY, CDR2 FYNNEI. These data come from a study of graft-versus-host responses after intestinal transplantation. Material: unstimulated CD8+ T cells sorted from spleen or lymph node cells, obtained before intestinal transplant. The chain combines TRBV2 with TRBJ1-2; D is undetermined. This sequence originates from a human donor who received an intestinal transplant. The DNA for the CDR3 is TGTGCCAGCATCGCCCGAGGCGGCTATGGCTACACCTTC. Protein: CASIARGGYGYTF. Based on the CDR3 plus reference TRBV2 and TRBJ1-2, the full variable domain is EPEVTQTPSHQVTQMGQEVILRCVPISNHLYFYWYRQILGQKVEFLVSFYNNEISEKSEIFDDQFSVERPDGSNFTLKIRSTKLEDSAMYFCASIARGGYGYTFGSGTRLTVV.